This TCR beta chain derives from a study of tumor-infiltrating lymphocytes in primary liver carcinoma. The investigators made TCR beta cDNA from approximately 0.5 ug total RNA, using a constant-region primer. Three nested multiplex PCR rounds of slightly modified ARM-PCR generated TCR beta libraries. The first two PCR rounds used TRBV1-TRBV30 primers with a Cbeta primer, nine to eleven cycles each. TCRdb re-called the multiplex PCR reads through MiXCR, storing one row per CDR3 protein. The profile shows tens of thousands of distinct CDR3 sequences, about three quarters of them singletons. The V gene's germline CDR1 is MNHEY and CDR2 SVGEGT. The CDR3 length is 14 residues. Trimming stripped 6 bases from V and 7 bases from J, with 17 bases between. Unsorted bulk tissue (roughly 20-34 mg) underwent RNA and DNA co-extraction.

The rearrangement joins TRBV6-2 or TRBV6-3 to TRBJ2-3; D might be TRBD2 (6 bases). Sequenced: liver tumor tissue from sampling region 2. Regarding subset: tumor region T2, inferior pole. This clonotype was sampled from a man between 35 and 55 years old with primary liver carcinoma and hepatitis B virus infection. CDR3 sequence: CASSPRLGANTQYF. Written as DNA, the CDR3 is TGTGCCAGCAGCCCGAGACTAGGGGCGAATACGCAGTATTTT.